This note documents a single T cell receptor (beta chain) sequence. What this receptor recognizes is not known. No much larger clonotype is one base removed from it; base qualities were not supplied. The germline V gene yields MNHNS for CDR1 and SASEGT for CDR2. From the cysteine through the phenylalanine, the CDR3 covers 15 amino acids. The kept DNA is CDR3 alone, 45 bases in frame from the first base. Ends trimmed: V by 2 bases, J by 4 bases; bases unmatched to a gene: 8. Genomic DNA was used as template for profiling of TCR beta VDJ combinations and CDR3 sequences. An Illumina HiSeq 2000 was the platform used for TCR repertoire sequencing. As for the original processing: TRBV/TRBJ rearrangement plots, CDR3 size and DJ length profiles, and Simpson's diversity index were used to assess repertoires. The most abundant DNA sequence in the deep sequencing data was taken as the immunodominant clone. CDR3 amino acid sequences were checked for sharing across subjects and were also compared against the VDJdb database and published repertoires. Clones were called with MiXCR by TCRdb after fastp trimmed the public reads at Q25, and only in-frame beta chains were retained. Records with the same CDR3 protein are collapsed into one entry carrying the most frequent genes and DNA. TCRdb's processing, not the study's, gives the V and J calls here. Recorded for this sample are 150,000 or so distinct CDR3 sequences; roughly 49% of them occurred a single time. 12% of the sample is held by the ten biggest clonotypes.

The record originates from a study of CD8+CD57+ T cells in acquired aplastic anemia (dated by TCRdb to about 2018). With regard to the full study: A mean of around 3.2 ug of DNA, ranging from roughly 0.2 to 27.4 ug, was extracted from sorted CD4+ and CD8+ cells. A CD8+CD57+ expansion meant a frequency higher than the mean frequency seen in healthy subjects.

Flow cytometry had shown CD8+CD57+ cell expansion in the patients selected for sequencing. Severe acquired aplastic anemia was diagnosed in all patients according to International Study of Aplastic Anemia and Agranulocytosis and Camitta criteria. No patient had received any therapy when blood was sampled. In this study, sorted CD4+ and CD8+ T cells from the blood of healthy subjects and of severe aplastic anemia patients had their TCR repertoires deep-sequenced. In the USA, patient enrollment took place under clinicaltrials.gov protocols 00001620, 01623167, 00001397, 00071045, 00081523 and 00961064. Ficoll-Paque density gradient centrifugation was used to isolate peripheral blood mononuclear cells. Before DNA extraction, CD4+ and CD8+ T cells were sorted with FACS or magnetic beads. Broad study findings and their caveats: Around 27 CD8+ CDR3 sequences were found to be shared between patients and controls, but these sequences appeared to be highly expressed in patients and within the immunodominant clones of the patients. CD8+ Simpson's diversity did not differ significantly between patients and healthy controls (P=0.060).

This clonotype was sampled from a human donor with aplastic anemia. Material: sorted CD4+, CD8+, or CD8+CD57+ T cells (not recorded which) from PBMCs. The rearrangement joined TRBV6-1 to TRBJ2-7; 7 bases in between match TRBD2. The nucleotide sequence is given as TGTGCCAGCAGTGAATTGGGACTAAGGGTTTACGAGCAGTACTTC. Its translation reads: CASSELGLRVYEQYF.